A single sample gave rise to the 15 T cell receptor beta chains below, sequenced in a study of shared clonotypes between healthy human individuals. The naive CD8 population came from CD45RO-negative cells selected for CCR7, without terminally differentiated effector memory CD45RA+ cells. Profiled with immunoSEQ multiplex PCR; TCRdb holds only in-frame clones, not every one. The sample consists of about 1,800,000 clones, approximately 95% of them appearing once. Sequenced material: naive CD8+ T cells sorted from blood. Receptor source: a young man in good health.

The gene calls are TRBV7-9 and TRBJ1-2; D might be TRBD1 (5 bases). CDR1 is SEHNR and CDR2 is FQNEAQ in the germline V gene (reference sequence). The CDR3 contains 13 residues. The ends were cut back, 8 bases at V and 2 bases at J, with 12 bases in the middle. CDR3 region: CASPQGGNYGYTF. As DNA, the CDR3 is TGTGCCAGCCCCCAGGGCGGGAACTATGGCTACACCTTC.

V and J are TRBV30 and TRBJ2-3, with 9 bases matching TRBD1. Per the germline V gene, CDR1 is GTSNPN and CDR2 is SVGIG (reference sequence). J gave up 3 bases and V 5 bases, and 21 bases lay outside the gene matches. CDR3 length equals 19 residues. For the CDR3, the DNA is TGTGCCTGGTCCACCGGGACAGGGTGGCGCACCTCGTTTACAGATACGCAGTATTTT. This sequence encodes CAWSTGTGWRTSFTDTQYF.

The J gene is TRBJ2-7, the V gene TRBV5-1; 9 nucleotides align to TRBD1. With V trimmed by 4 bases and J by 5 bases, 10 bases remained unmatched. The CDR3 is 15 residues long. From germline, CDR1 is SGHRS and CDR2 YFSETQ. DNA of the CDR3: TGCGCCAGCAGCCCCCAGGACAGGGGACCCGACGAGCAGTACTTC. Translating gives CASSPQDRGPDEQYF. Variable domain in full (rest from reference TRBV5-1 and TRBJ2-7): KAGVTQTPRYLIKTRGQQVTLSCSPISGHRSVSWYQQTPGQGLQFLFEYFSETQRNKGNFPGRFSGRQFSNSRSEMNVSTLELGDSALYLCASSPQDRGPDEQYFGPGTRLTVT.

The chain recombines TRBV7-9 with TRBJ1-2, with 9 bases aligning to TRBD1. The V gene's germline CDR1 is SEHNR and CDR2 FQNEAQ (reference sequence). V was pared by 4 bases and J by 4 bases, with 4 bases of the junction left unmatched. The CDR3 length is 14 residues. CDR3: CASSYGQGSYGYTF. Here the CDR3 DNA reads TGTGCCAGCAGCTACGGACAGGGGAGCTATGGCTACACCTTC. Full variable domain (remainder filled in from reference TRBV7-9 and TRBJ1-2): DTGVSQNPRHKITKRGQNVTFRCDPISEHNRLYWYRQTLGQGPEFLTYFQNEAQLEKSRLLSDRFSAERPKGSFSTLEIQRTEQGDSAMYLCASSYGQGSYGYTFGSGTRLTVV.

This clone was recorded only once. The genes are TRBV15 and TRBJ2-1; 7 bases match TRBD1. CDR3 size: 15 residues. The trim removed 5 bases at V and 2 bases at J, leaving 6 bases unmatched. Looked up from germline, CDR1 is LNHNV and CDR2 is YYDKDF (reference sequence). The CDR3 loop reads CATSGEGGPYNEQFF. The CDR3 bases are TGTGCCACCAGCGGGGAAGGGGGCCCCTACAATGAGCAGTTCTTC. Full variable domain (remainder filled in from reference TRBV15 and TRBJ2-1): DAMVIQNPRYQVTQFGKPVTLSCSQTLNHNVMYWYQQKSSQAPKLLFHYYDKDFNNEADTPDNFQSRRPNTSFCFLDIRSPGLGDTAMYLCATSGEGGPYNEQFFGPGTRLTVL.

Worth noting for this clone: Other DNA sequences in this specimen translate into the identical CDR3. The chain is built from TRBV28 and TRBJ2-5, with D unclear. Trimming pared 2 bases from V and 5 bases from J, leaving 9 bases between. Germline lookup yields CDR1 MDHEN and CDR2 SYDVKM. The CDR3 is 13 amino acids. The CDR3 DNA reads as TGTGCCAGCAGTTTAGGTCTTGGGGAGACCCAGTACTTC. Protein: CASSLGLGETQYF.

V and J are TRBV10-3 and TRBJ2-1; perhaps TRBD2 as D (6 bases). The CDR3 has 14 residues. Germline CDR1 and CDR2: ENHRY and SYGVKD. Trimming removed 11 bases at V and 3 bases at J, with 17 bases between. The CDR3 region is CAGSEGGVYNEQFF. The CDR3 bases are TGTGCCGGTTCGGAGGGAGGTGTCTACAATGAGCAGTTCTTC.

The chain has TRBV6-5 and TRBJ2-1, with 7 nucleotides matching TRBD2. This CDR3 is 15 amino acids long. The germline CDR1 and CDR2 sequences are MNHEY and SVGAGI. V gave up 2 bases and J gave up 7 bases; unmatched junction bases: 8. CDR3 in amino acids: CASSYLWEGPNEQFF. In DNA, the CDR3 is TGTGCCAGCAGTTACCTGTGGGAGGGGCCGAATGAGCAGTTCTTC.

The genes are TRBV28 and TRBJ2-1; D unresolved. Deletions cut 3 bases from V and 5 bases from J, with 11 bases between. CDR1 and CDR2 (germline): MDHEN, SYDVKM. The CDR3 loop spans 14 amino acids. CDR3 amino acids: CASSFLGSNNEQFF. In DNA form, the CDR3 reads TGTGCCAGCAGTTTTCTGGGTTCTAACAATGAGCAGTTCTTC.

This clone was seen once. The gene calls are TRBV2 and TRBJ1-5; no reliable D call. The CDR3 is made up of 14 amino acids. The ends were cut back, 6 bases at V and 0 bases at J, with 9 bases in the middle. CDR1 SNHLY and CDR2 FYNNEI come from the germline V gene. CDR3 DNA sequence: TGTGCCAGCAGCTACAGCTATAGCAATCAGCCCCAGCATTTT. It codes for CASSYSYSNQPQHF.

The genes are TRBV5-1 and TRBJ1-1; D is perhaps TRBD1 (6 bases). The CDR3 extends over 14 amino acids. Deletions cut 1 base from V and 2 bases from J, with 9 bases between. Germline V lookup: CDR1 SGHRS, CDR2 YFSETQ. The CDR3 loop is CASSLRTDNTEAFF. CDR3 sequence (DNA): TGCGCCAGCAGCTTGCGGACAGATAACACTGAAGCTTTCTTT. The full variable domain, rest sourced from reference TRBV5-1 and TRBJ1-1, is KAGVTQTPRYLIKTRGQQVTLSCSPISGHRSVSWYQQTPGQGLQFLFEYFSETQRNKGNFPGRFSGRQFSNSRSEMNVSTLELGDSALYLCASSLRTDNTEAFFGQGTRLTVV.

The rearrangement links TRBV14 to TRBJ2-7, with 7 bases matching TRBD1. V was pared by 4 bases and J by 3 bases, with 3 bases of the junction left unmatched. CDR1 and CDR2 (germline): SGHDN, FVKESK. The CDR3 loop spans 13 amino acids. DNA for the CDR3: TGTGCCAGCAGCCGGGACAGATTCTACGAGCAGTACTTC. As protein: CASSRDRFYEQYF.

With respect to this clone: The same CDR3 is also encoded by other DNA sequences in this sample. The genes are TRBV7-2 and TRBJ2-7; either TRBD1 or TRBD2 may fit D (5 bases each). Trimming removed 1 base at V and 0 bases at J, with 7 bases between. CDR1 is SGHTA, CDR2 FQGNSA, per germline. This CDR3 comprises 14 residues. The CDR3 loop reads CASSLVGTSYEQYF. DNA for the CDR3: TGTGCCAGCAGCTTAGTCGGGACCTCCTACGAGCAGTACTTC.

The chain has TRBV11-2 and TRBJ2-4, with 8 bases that match TRBD1. The CDR3 runs 16 residues. V gave up 1 base and J gave up 1 base; unmatched junction bases: 3. The V gene's germline CDR1 is SGHAT and CDR2 FQNNGV. The CDR3 is CASSLGQGAAKNIQYF. CDR3 DNA sequence: TGTGCCAGCAGCTTAGGGCAGGGGGCGGCCAAAAACATTCAGTACTTC.

DNA for the CDR3: TGTGCCAGCAGCTCCAGGGGATCTGGAAACACCATATATTTT. It translates to CASSSRGSGNTIYF. The chain is built from TRBV13 and TRBJ1-3; a weak D match, TRBD1 (6 bases). CDR1 is PRHDT and CDR2 is FYEKMQ in the germline V gene (reference sequence). The CDR3 contains 14 residues. Trimming removed 4 bases at V and 1 base at J, with 8 bases between.